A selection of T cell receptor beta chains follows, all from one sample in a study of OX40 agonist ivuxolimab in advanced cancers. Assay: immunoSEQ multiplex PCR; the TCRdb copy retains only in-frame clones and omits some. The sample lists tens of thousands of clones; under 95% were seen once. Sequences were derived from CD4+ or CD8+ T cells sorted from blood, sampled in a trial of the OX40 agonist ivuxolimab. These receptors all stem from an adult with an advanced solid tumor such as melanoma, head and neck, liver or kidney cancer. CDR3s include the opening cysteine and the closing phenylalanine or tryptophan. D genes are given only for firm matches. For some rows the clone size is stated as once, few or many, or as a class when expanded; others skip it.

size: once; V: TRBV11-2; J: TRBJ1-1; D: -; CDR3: CASSWSGGTYTEAFF; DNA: TGTGCCAGCAGCTGGAGTGGGGGCACCTACACTGAAGCTTTCTTT
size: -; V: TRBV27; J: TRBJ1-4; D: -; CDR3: CASGGEKLFF; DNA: TGTGCCAGCGGGGGGGAAAAACTGTTTTTT
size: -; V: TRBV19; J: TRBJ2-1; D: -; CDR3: CASSIGDYNEQFF; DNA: TGTGCCAGTAGTATCGGGGACTACAATGAGCAGTTCTTC
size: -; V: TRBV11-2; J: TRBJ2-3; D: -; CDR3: CASSSPLLDRTDTQYF; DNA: TGTGCCAGCAGCTCCCCTTTATTAGACAGAACAGATACGCAGTATTTT
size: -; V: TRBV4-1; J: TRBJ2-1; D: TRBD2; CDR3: CASSQVAGKSYNEQFF; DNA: TGCGCCAGCAGCCAAGTAGCGGGGAAATCCTACAATGAGCAGTTCTTC
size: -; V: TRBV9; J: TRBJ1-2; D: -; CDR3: CASGPVVSYTF; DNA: TGTGCCAGTGGGCCGGTAGTAAGCTACACCTTC
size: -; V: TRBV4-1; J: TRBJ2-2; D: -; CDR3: CASSHNKGLGTGELFF; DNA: TGCGCCAGCAGCCATAATAAGGGCCTGGGCACCGGGGAGCTGTTTTTT
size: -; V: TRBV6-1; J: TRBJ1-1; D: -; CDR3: CASSPYRVPTEAFF; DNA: TGTGCCAGCAGTCCCTACAGGGTACCCACTGAAGCTTTCTTT
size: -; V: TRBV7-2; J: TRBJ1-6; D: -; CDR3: CASSLLGAQNSYNSPLHF; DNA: TGTGCCAGCAGCCTCCTGGGAGCCCAAAACTCCTATAATTCACCCCTCCACTTT
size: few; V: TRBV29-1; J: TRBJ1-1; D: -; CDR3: CSVYLGPGYTEAFF; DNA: TGCAGCGTTTATCTGGGACCGGGGTACACTGAAGCTTTCTTT
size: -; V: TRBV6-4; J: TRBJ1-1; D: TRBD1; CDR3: CASSGTGKDTEAFF; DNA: TGTGCCAGCAGTGGGACAGGCAAGGACACTGAAGCTTTCTTT
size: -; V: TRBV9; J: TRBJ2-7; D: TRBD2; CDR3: CASSAGTSVYEQYF; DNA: TGTGCCAGCAGCGCCGGGACTAGCGTCTACGAGCAGTACTTC
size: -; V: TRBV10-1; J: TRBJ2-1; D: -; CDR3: CASSEFWGAKQFF; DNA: TGCGCCAGCAGTGAGTTCTGGGGGGCAAAGCAGTTCTTC
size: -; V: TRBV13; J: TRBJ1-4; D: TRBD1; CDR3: CASSLRSDRALGEKLFF; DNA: TGTGCCAGCAGCTTACGTTCCGACAGGGCCCTAGGGGAAAAACTGTTTTTT
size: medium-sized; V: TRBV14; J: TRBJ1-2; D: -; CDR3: CASSQVGRGGYTF; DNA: TGTGCCAGCAGCCAAGTGGGGAGAGGTGGCTACACCTTC
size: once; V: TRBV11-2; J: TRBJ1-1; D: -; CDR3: CASSSLPDTEAFF; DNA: TGTGCCAGCAGCTCGCTACCGGACACTGAAGCTTTCTTT
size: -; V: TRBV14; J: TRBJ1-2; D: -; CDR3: CASGGTGGNYGYTF; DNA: TGTGCCAGCGGAGGTACAGGCGGTAACTATGGCTACACCTTC
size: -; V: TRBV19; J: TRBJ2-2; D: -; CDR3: CASSIGGTNTGELFF; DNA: TGTGCCAGTAGTATTGGAGGGACGAACACCGGGGAGCTGTTTTTT
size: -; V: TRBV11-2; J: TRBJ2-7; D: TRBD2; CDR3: CASSQTSAYSYEQYF; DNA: TGTGCCAGCAGCCAGACTAGCGCGTACTCCTACGAGCAGTACTTC
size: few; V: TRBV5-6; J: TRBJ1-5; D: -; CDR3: CASSLGVYNQPQHF; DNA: TGTGCCAGCAGCTTGGGTGTTTACAATCAGCCCCAGCATTTT
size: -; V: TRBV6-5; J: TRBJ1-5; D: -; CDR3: CASREQTTRGQPQHF; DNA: TGTGCCAGCAGGGAGCAGACAACCCGGGGTCAGCCCCAGCATTTT
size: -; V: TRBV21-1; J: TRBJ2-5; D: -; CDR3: CASSKRSCQETQYF; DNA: TGTGCCAGCAGCAAACGCAGTTGCCAAGAGACCCAGTACTTC
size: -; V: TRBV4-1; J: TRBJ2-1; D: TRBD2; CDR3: CASSQVWPSGGTYEQFF; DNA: TGCGCCAGCAGCCAAGTTTGGCCTAGCGGGGGTACGTATGAGCAGTTCTTC
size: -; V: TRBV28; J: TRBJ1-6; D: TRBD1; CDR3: CASSLSGGPYNSPLHF; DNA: TGTGCCAGCAGTTTGTCAGGGGGCCCCTATAATTCACCCCTCCACTTT
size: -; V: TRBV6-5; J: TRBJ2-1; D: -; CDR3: CASSYFGGRRDNEQFF; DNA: TGTGCCAGCAGTTATTTCGGGGGCCGCCGTGACAATGAGCAGTTCTTC
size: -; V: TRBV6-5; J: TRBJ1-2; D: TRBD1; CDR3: CASSWGQNYGYTF; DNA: TGTGCCAGCAGTTGGGGACAGAACTATGGCTACACCTTC
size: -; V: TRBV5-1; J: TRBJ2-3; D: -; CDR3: CASSLMEGWGTDTQYF; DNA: TGCGCCAGCAGCTTGATGGAGGGGTGGGGCACAGATACGCAGTATTTT
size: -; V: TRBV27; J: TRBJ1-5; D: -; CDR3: CASSRGGQPQHF; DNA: TGTGCCAGCAGTAGAGGGGGACAGCCCCAGCATTTT
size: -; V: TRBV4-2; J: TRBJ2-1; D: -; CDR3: CASSQTAGRLDNEQFF; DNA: TGTGCCAGCAGCCAGACGGCGGGACGCCTCGACAATGAGCAGTTCTTC
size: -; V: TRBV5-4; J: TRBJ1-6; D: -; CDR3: CASSLEVRRDSPLHF; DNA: TGTGCCAGCAGCTTGGAAGTCAGGCGGGATTCACCCCTCCACTTT
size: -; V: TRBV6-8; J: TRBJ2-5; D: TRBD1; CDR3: CASSPHDHDRGEETQYF; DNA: TGTGCCAGCAGTCCTCACGATCACGACAGGGGAGAAGAGACCCAGTACTTC
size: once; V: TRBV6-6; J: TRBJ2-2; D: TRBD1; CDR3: CASSRSGGNTGELFF; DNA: TGTGCCAGCAGTAGGTCAGGGGGCAACACCGGGGAGCTGTTTTTT
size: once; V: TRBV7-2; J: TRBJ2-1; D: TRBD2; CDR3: CASSPNILAGVPSEQFF; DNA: TGTGCCAGCAGCCCGAATATACTAGCGGGAGTGCCGAGCGAGCAGTTCTTC
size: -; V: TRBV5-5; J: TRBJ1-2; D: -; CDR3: CASSPTGRGNYGYTF; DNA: TGTGCCAGCAGCCCGACAGGCCGGGGTAACTATGGCTACACCTTC
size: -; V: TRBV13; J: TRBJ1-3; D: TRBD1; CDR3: CASSYMPGQGASGNTIYF; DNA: TGTGCCAGCAGCTATATGCCCGGACAGGGGGCCTCGGGAAACACCATATATTTT
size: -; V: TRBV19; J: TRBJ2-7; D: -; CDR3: CASSIPGLTYEQYF; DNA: TGTGCCAGTAGTATCCCGGGACTTACCTACGAGCAGTACTTC
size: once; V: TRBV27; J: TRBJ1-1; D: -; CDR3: CASSLIPGSEAFF; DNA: TGTGCCAGCAGTTTAATCCCAGGGTCTGAAGCTTTCTTT
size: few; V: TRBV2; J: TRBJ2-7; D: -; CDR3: CASRPRGSYEQYF; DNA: TGTGCCAGCAGACCGAGGGGTTCCTACGAGCAGTACTTC
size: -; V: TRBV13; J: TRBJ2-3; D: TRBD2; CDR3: CASSYLGGSRDTQYF; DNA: TGTGCCAGCAGCTACCTCGGGGGGAGTCGGGATACGCAGTATTTT
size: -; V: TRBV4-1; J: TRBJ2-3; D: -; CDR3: CASSQPRYPDTQYF; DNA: TGCGCCAGCAGCCAGCCGAGGTACCCAGATACGCAGTATTTT
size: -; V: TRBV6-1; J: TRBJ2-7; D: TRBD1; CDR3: CASSLPGQGSYEQYF; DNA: TGTGCCAGCAGTTTACCGGGACAGGGTTCCTACGAGCAGTACTTC
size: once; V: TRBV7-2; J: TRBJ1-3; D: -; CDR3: CASSFKGDLRRNTIYF; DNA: TGTGCCAGCAGCTTTAAGGGTGATCTTCGGCGGAACACCATATATTTT
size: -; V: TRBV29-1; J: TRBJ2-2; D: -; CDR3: CSVDEGSGTGELFF; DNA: TGCAGCGTTGATGAGGGTTCGGGCACCGGGGAGCTGTTTTTT
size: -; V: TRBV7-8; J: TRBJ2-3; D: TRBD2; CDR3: CASSFLAGLADTQYF; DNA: TGTGCCAGCAGCTTTCTAGCGGGGTTAGCAGATACGCAGTATTTT
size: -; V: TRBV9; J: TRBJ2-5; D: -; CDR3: CASSGEGLAWETQYF; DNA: TGTGCCAGCTCCGGAGAGGGGCTAGCATGGGAGACCCAGTACTTC